This TCR beta chain emerged from a study of blood T cell repertoires in COVID-19. This CDR3 has 16 residues. After removal of 0 bases from V and 6 bases from J, the junction contained 6 bases not matched to a gene. Germline loops: CDR1 LGHNA, CDR2 YSLEER. Libraries were prepared by immunoSEQ multiplex PCR; TCRdb keeps only in-frame clonotypes and omits some of them. This sample has a few hundred thousand clones, with about 83% found just once. Material for sequencing was PBMCs or T cells enriched from blood (not recorded which). The receptor's source is a woman between 35 and 50 years old who had recovered from COVID-19. The rearrangement joins TRBV4-3 to TRBJ2-3, with 10 bases lining up with TRBD1. In DNA form, the CDR3 reads TGCGCCAGCAGCCAAGAGGGACAGGGGCAGGGGGATACGCAGTATTTT. Amino acids: CASSQEGQGQGDTQYF.